This TCR beta chain was captured by sequencing in a study of OX40 agonist ivuxolimab in advanced cancers. The germline gives CDR1 GTSNPN, CDR2 SVGIG (reference sequence). The CDR3 runs to 13 residues. Unmatched junction bases numbered 7, after V lost 4 bases and J lost 7 bases. Sequencing used immunoSEQ multiplex PCR; TCRdb keeps in-frame clones, though not all of them. The sample contains about 40,000 clones, around 87% of which appear only once. The sequence was collected from an adult with an advanced solid tumor such as melanoma, head and neck, liver or kidney cancer. Sequenced material: CD4+ or CD8+ T cells sorted from blood, taken in a trial of the OX40 agonist ivuxolimab. This sequence joins TRBV30 and TRBJ1-3, with 7 bases matching TRBD1. CDR3: CAWIPDRVNTIYF. The CDR3 DNA sequence: TGTGCCTGGATCCCCGACAGGGTTAACACCATATATTTT.